A single TCR beta chain is shown here with its context. The record originates from a study of blood T cell repertoires in COVID-19. The wider study: Acute and convalescent COVID-19 samples came from the United States, Italy and Spain. T cells, B-cell-depleted T cells, or PBMCs supplied cDNA or gDNA.

In germline, CDR1 is LGHDT, CDR2 YNNKEL (reference sequence). CDR3 length: 16 amino acids. V lost 4 bases and J 0 bases, leaving 16 bases between the germline ends. Original processing methods: It was from reference gene primer amplification that nucleated cell counts were estimated. Data came from immunoSEQ multiplex PCR; TCRdb stores just in-frame clones and leaves some out. That table is the source of V, J and clone size, and D and trimming were worked out from the DNA. The data hold 55,000 to 75,000 clones, with 65% to 90% observed a single time. This chain uses TRBV3-1 (or the pseudogene TRBV3-2) with TRBJ2-7; TRBD2 might be the D (5 bases). The origin of this receptor is a man in his fifties with active COVID-19. Material for sequencing was peripheral blood. In nucleotides, the CDR3 is TGTGCCAGCAGCCCTTCCTTAGGGAGAGGCTCCTACGAGCAGTACTTC. Protein: CASSPSLGRGSYEQYF.